These T cell receptor beta chains were read from a single sample in a study of blood T cell repertoires in COVID-19. Assay used: immunoSEQ multiplex PCR; TCRdb lists only in-frame clones, some missing. The data contain about 130,000 clones, 81% of them singletons. The sample consisted of peripheral blood. The origin of the receptors is a man aged 25 to 40 with COVID-19, enrolled during active disease. The CDR3 runs from the conserved cysteine through the conserved F or W. D genes are given only for firm matches. Rows may omit the clone size; those that give it use once, few, many or a size class.

V	size	D	J	CDR3	DNA
TRBV3-1/TRBV3-2	once	-	TRBJ2-2	CASSQGPGELFF	TGTGCCAGCAGCCAAGGGCCCGGGGAGCTGTTTTTT
TRBV27	few	TRBD1	TRBJ2-2	CASTTGGYSGELFF	TGTGCCAGTACGACAGGGGGCTACTCCGGGGAGCTGTTTTTT
TRBV28	once	TRBD1	TRBJ1-2	CASSRQGRNYGYTF	TGTGCCAGCAGTCGACAGGGAAGAAACTATGGCTACACCTTC
TRBV30	-	-	TRBJ2-3	CAWSYRSTDTQYF	TGTGCCTGGAGTTACAGGAGCACAGATACGCAGTATTTT
TRBV10-3	-	TRBD2	TRBJ2-1	CAISRLAGEFNEQFF	TGTGCCATCAGTCGGCTAGCGGGAGAGTTCAATGAGCAGTTCTTC
TRBV28	many	TRBD1	TRBJ1-2	CASSLIDRVTNGYTF	TGTGCCAGCAGTTTGATAGACAGGGTGACTAATGGCTACACCTTC
TRBV7-9	few	TRBD1	TRBJ2-7	CASSLAGQAGEQYF	TGTGCCAGCAGCTTAGCGGGACAGGCGGGCGAGCAGTACTTC
TRBV6-2/TRBV6-3	-	TRBD1	TRBJ2-2	CASSYPRDRVDTGELFF	TGTGCCAGCAGTTACCCGCGGGACAGGGTTGACACCGGGGAGCTGTTTTTT
TRBV6-5	-	-	TRBJ2-7	CASSYLRQVGSEQYF	TGTGCCAGCAGTTACCTCAGGCAGGTCGGATCCGAGCAGTACTTC
TRBV28	-	TRBD1	TRBJ1-2	CASSSSLGQVSGYTF	TGTGCCAGCAGTTCCTCCCTCGGACAGGTCTCTGGCTACACCTTC
TRBV7-2	-	-	TRBJ2-1	CASSLNSGSSYNEQFF	TGTGCCAGCAGCCTAAATAGCGGAAGCTCCTACAATGAGCAGTTCTTC
TRBV7-9	-	-	TRBJ1-3	CASSPDRFKGNTIYF	TGTGCCAGCAGCCCCGACAGGTTCAAGGGAAACACCATATATTTT
TRBV11-3	-	-	TRBJ1-1	CASSLVPSPGQVNTEAFF	TGTGCCAGCAGCTTAGTACCGTCTCCTGGGCAGGTCAACACTGAAGCTTTCTTT
TRBV7-9	-	TRBD2	TRBJ2-7	CASSPSGSREQYF	TGTGCCAGCAGCCCTAGCGGGAGTAGGGAGCAGTACTTC